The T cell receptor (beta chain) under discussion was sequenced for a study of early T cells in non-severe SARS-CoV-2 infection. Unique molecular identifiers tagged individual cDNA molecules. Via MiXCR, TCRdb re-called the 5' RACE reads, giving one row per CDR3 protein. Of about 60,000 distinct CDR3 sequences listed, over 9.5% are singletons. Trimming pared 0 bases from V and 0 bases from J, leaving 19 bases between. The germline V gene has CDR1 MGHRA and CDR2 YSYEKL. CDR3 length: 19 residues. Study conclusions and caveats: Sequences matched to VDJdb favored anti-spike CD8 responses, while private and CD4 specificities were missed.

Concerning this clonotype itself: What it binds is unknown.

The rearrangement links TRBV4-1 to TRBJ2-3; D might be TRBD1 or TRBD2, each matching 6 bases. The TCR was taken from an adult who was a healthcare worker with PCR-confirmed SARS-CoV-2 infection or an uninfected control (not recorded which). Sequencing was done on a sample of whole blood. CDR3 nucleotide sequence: TGCGCCAGCAGCCAAGAAGGGGGGTTACGGAGCGGGAGCACAGATACGCAGTATTTT. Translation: CASSQEGGLRSGSTDTQYF.